Listed below are T cell receptor beta chains from one sample, sequenced in a study of CD8 T cells in ankylosing spondylitis. TCRdb re-analysed the 5' RACE reads in MiXCR, keeping a single row per CDR3 protein. This sample yields around 490,000 distinct CDR3 sequences, of which about 5.4% are seen a single time; approximately 3.5% belongs to the top ten. Sequenced sample: blood, either unsorted or a sorted T cell fraction (not recorded which). Receptors were obtained from a male donor with ankylosing spondylitis. Each CDR3 is given with its conserved first and last residue. The D gene is left open where the match is weak. Size is omitted from some rows. Given values are once, few, many or a class for expanded clones.

cdr3_nt cdr3_aa d_call j_call clone_size v_call
TGTGCCACCAGCAGAGTGAGCCTGGCCGAGGCAGATACGCAGTATTTT CATSRVSLAEADTQYF - TRBJ2-3 many TRBV15
TGTGCCACCAGTGACCCTGACAGGCCGAACGGGGGCTACACCTTC CATSDPDRPNGGYTF - TRBJ1-2 many TRBV24-1
TGCAGTGCTCCCGGGACCCGAGGGGGAGATACGCAGTATTTT CSAPGTRGGDTQYF - TRBJ2-3 few TRBV20-1
TGCAGTGCTCCCGGGCCCCCTTACAATGAGCAGTTCTTC CSAPGPPYNEQFF - TRBJ2-1 many TRBV20-1
TGTGCCAGCAGCTCCGGGACAGGGTCAGACGAGCAGTACTTC CASSSGTGSDEQYF TRBD1 TRBJ2-7 many TRBV5-4
TGTGCCAGCTCACCGGCCGGAGACAACTATGGCTACACCTTC CASSPAGDNYGYTF - TRBJ1-2 many TRBV18
TGCAGTGCTAGAGATCAGGGGGGACCTGAAGCTTTCTTT CSARDQGGPEAFF TRBD1 TRBJ1-1 many TRBV20-1
TGCGCCAGCAGCTTGGCCAGCGGGAGCTACCAAGAGACCCAGTACTTC CASSLASGSYQETQYF TRBD2 TRBJ2-5 - TRBV5-1
TGTGCCAGCAGGTATGGGGGCGAGCAGTTCTTC CASRYGGEQFF - TRBJ2-1 many TRBV6-1
TGTGCCACCAGCAGAGGACTAGCGGGAGGGTTGACAGATACGCAGTATTTT CATSRGLAGGLTDTQYF TRBD2 TRBJ2-3 many TRBV15
TGCAGTATCCGGGACAGGGGTTATTCACCCCTCCACTTT CSIRDRGYSPLHF TRBD1 TRBJ1-6 many TRBV20-1
TGTGCCAGCCTTTTGGGGGCCGGGGAGCTGTTTTTT CASLLGAGELFF - TRBJ2-2 many TRBV7-2
TGCAGTGCTCTGGTCGGGACGGATCAAGAGCAGTACTTC CSALVGTDQEQYF - TRBJ2-7 - TRBV20-1
TGTGCCAGCAGCTTAGGACCGATTTCCTACGAGCAGTACTTC CASSLGPISYEQYF - TRBJ2-7 many TRBV7-9
TGCGCCAGCAGCCGAGAACATGGATCTGGAAACACCATATATTTT CASSREHGSGNTIYF - TRBJ1-3 many TRBV4-3
TGTGCCAGAACAGGCCGCTCTGGAAACACCATATATTTT CARTGRSGNTIYF - TRBJ1-3 many TRBV12-3/TRBV12-4
TGCAGTGCTCGAGCCTCCTCCGCCGGGGAGCTGTTTTTT CSARASSAGELFF - TRBJ2-2 - TRBV20-1
TGCAGTGCTAGAGGGAGAAGGTTGGGACTTGCATACAATGAGCAGTTCTTC CSARGRRLGLAYNEQFF - TRBJ2-1 - TRBV20-1
TGCGCCAGCAGCCAAGGACTAGCGGGACTACGGGAGCAGTACTTC CASSQGLAGLREQYF TRBD2 TRBJ2-7 many TRBV4-3
TGCAGTGCTGCGGGGGACAGCTCTTCCTACAATGAGCAGTTCTTC CSAAGDSSSYNEQFF - TRBJ2-1 many TRBV20-1
TGTGCCAGCAGCCAAGCGGGGGAAGAGACCCAGTACTTC CASSQAGEETQYF TRBD2 TRBJ2-5 many TRBV7-9
TGCAGTGCTACAGACTCCCAGGGGTTCAATCAGCCCCAGCATTTT CSATDSQGFNQPQHF - TRBJ1-5 few TRBV20-1
TGTGCCAGCAGCATCGACAGGGTCGGGACGCAGTATTTT CASSIDRVGTQYF TRBD1 TRBJ2-3 many TRBV9
TGTGCCAGCAGCTTTTTGGGACAGGGGGCCTACGAGCAGTACTTC CASSFLGQGAYEQYF TRBD1 TRBJ2-7 many TRBV7-2
TGTGCCAGCAGCGTAGGCGGATTTGGCACAGATACGCAGTATTTT CASSVGGFGTDTQYF - TRBJ2-3 many TRBV9
TGCGCCAGCAGCCAAGAGTTTGATCAGCCCCAGCATTTT CASSQEFDQPQHF - TRBJ1-5 many TRBV4-3
TGTGCCAGCAGTTTACTGGGAGGACGGGGAGAGACCCAGTACTTC CASSLLGGRGETQYF - TRBJ2-5 many TRBV12-3/TRBV12-4
TGTGCCAGCAAGGGCCGTGAATGGGGCACAGATACGCAGTATTTT CASKGREWGTDTQYF - TRBJ2-3 many TRBV3-1
TGCAGTGCCCGGCACCCGAACACCGGGGAGCTGTTTTTT CSARHPNTGELFF - TRBJ2-2 - TRBV20-1
TGTGCCAGCAGCCAAGGGTCGGTCACAGATACGCAGTATTTT CASSQGSVTDTQYF - TRBJ2-3 many TRBV14
TGTGCCAGCAGCTTCGAAACCAGCTTTGAGCAGTTCTTC CASSFETSFEQFF - TRBJ2-1 - TRBV7-9
TGTGCCAGCAGCGGGGACAGGGACAATGAGCAGTTCTTC CASSGDRDNEQFF TRBD1 TRBJ2-1 many TRBV7-9
TGTGCCAGCAAACCTAGCGGGCTCCTCTACGAGCAGTACTTC CASKPSGLLYEQYF TRBD2 TRBJ2-7 many TRBV6-2/TRBV6-3
TGTGCCAGCAGTTACCGAGACAGGGACACTGAAGCTTTCTTT CASSYRDRDTEAFF TRBD1 TRBJ1-1 - TRBV6-2/TRBV6-3
TGCAGCGTTGTGGGGACACCGCAGTTCTTC CSVVGTPQFF - TRBJ2-1 - TRBV29-1
TGCAGTGCTAGAGACGGTTATAATTCACCCCTCCACTTT CSARDGYNSPLHF - TRBJ1-6 many TRBV20-1
TGTGCCAGCAGTTACCAAGCAGTTCCTAGCACAGATACGCAGTATTTT CASSYQAVPSTDTQYF - TRBJ2-3 few TRBV6-5
TGCGCCAGCAGCTTCGGAAGCACAGGTACGCAGTATTTT CASSFGSTGTQYF - TRBJ2-3 - TRBV5-1
TGTGCCAGCAGCCAACGGTTACAGGGGGCAAGTGGCTACACCTTC CASSQRLQGASGYTF TRBD1 TRBJ1-2 - TRBV4-2
TGTGCCAGCAGTTTGTCAGGGTGGGATGAGCAGTTCTTC CASSLSGWDEQFF - TRBJ2-1 many TRBV6-5
TGTGCCAGCAGTTCCCACCCGACAGACCCCTACGAGCAGTACTTC CASSSHPTDPYEQYF - TRBJ2-7 many TRBV12-3/TRBV12-4
TGTGCCAGCAGTGAGGACAGGTTCGTTGGGCAGTTCTTC CASSEDRFVGQFF TRBD1 TRBJ2-1 many TRBV2
TGTGCCAGCAGTCTTGGACCGAGCCGTTATAGCAATCAGCCCCAGCATTTT CASSLGPSRYSNQPQHF - TRBJ1-5 many TRBV7-6
TGCAGCGAAGATGGGGGACCCGAGACCTACGAGCAGTACTTC CSEDGGPETYEQYF - TRBJ2-7 few TRBV29-1
TGTGCCAGCAGCTTAGGCCGTGAGGGTGGAGCGGAACAAGAGACCCAGTACTTC CASSLGREGGAEQETQYF - TRBJ2-5 few TRBV13
TGTGCCAGCAGCTCACCCGCCGGGACTAGCGGACACAATGAGCAGTTCTTC CASSSPAGTSGHNEQFF TRBD2 TRBJ2-1 many TRBV7-2
TGTGCCAGCAAACGCCCCAGGGGAGGGTCTTACAATGAGCAGTTCTTC CASKRPRGGSYNEQFF - TRBJ2-1 - TRBV6-2/TRBV6-3